A few counts support the clone carrying this T cell receptor (beta chain). Its cognate antigen is unknown. The CDR3 sequence is 14 residues long. Trimming removed 3 bases from V and 0 bases from J, with 8 bases in between. Germline loops: CDR1 LNHDA, CDR2 SQIVND (reference sequence). The sample originates from a study of cytomegalovirus exposure and HLA in healthy donors. Broader study findings: Later, TCR association rates were found to vary by HLA locus, highest for DRB1 and lowest for HLA-C.

It was with 60 Vbeta and 13 Jbeta primers that the PCR ran. Sequencing used immunoSEQ multiplex PCR; TCRdb keeps in-frame clones, though not all of them. The profile covers some 190,000 clones, with around a tenth appearing a single time and over 1% taken by the ten largest. The origin of this receptor is a woman in her twenties or thirties in good health and CMV-seropositive. This sequence joins TRBV19 and TRBJ1-2, with D perhaps TRBD1 (6 bases). Sequencing was done on a sample of PBMCs. This CDR3 reads CASSIRTANYGYTF. Here the CDR3 DNA reads TGTGCCAGTAGTATTCGGACAGCTAACTATGGCTACACCTTC.